The rows below give T cell receptor beta chains drawn from one sample of a study of T-cell reconstitution after alpha-beta-depleted transplantation in children. TCRdb ran MiXCR on the PCR reads and lists one entry per CDR3 protein. The table shows 250,000 to 300,000 distinct CDR3 sequences, with over 9.5% occurring only once. Sample: PBMCs, taken before TCRalphabeta/CD19-depleted stem cell transplant. The source of these receptors is a boy in the first two years of life with acute myeloid leukemia, due to receive a stem cell transplant. Each CDR3 is given with its conserved first and last residue. D genes are given only for firm matches. Clone size appears in some rows only: once, few, many, or a class for an expanded clone.

d_call,clone_size,v_call,j_call,cdr3_aa,cdr3_nt
TRBD2,many,TRBV7-2,TRBJ2-2,CASSYSGGVVFF,TGTGCCAGCAGTTACAGCGGGGGGGTAGTGTTTTTT
TRBD1,many,TRBV5-5,TRBJ1-1,CASSPQGSVTEAFF,TGTGCCAGCAGCCCACAGGGGTCGGTCACTGAAGCTTTCTTT
TRBD1,-,TRBV29-1,TRBJ2-5,CSVTGTGEETQYF,TGCAGCGTTACCGGGACAGGGGAAGAGACCCAGTACTTC
-,many,TRBV6-2/TRBV6-3,TRBJ1-1,CASSYGLLNTEAFF,TGTGCCAGCAGTTACGGACTGTTGAACACTGAAGCTTTCTTT
TRBD1,once,TRBV28,TRBJ2-7,CASSDGQEHYYEQYF,TGTGCCAGCAGTGATGGACAGGAACACTACTACGAGCAGTACTTC
-,few,TRBV7-6,TRBJ1-2,CASSLVEDIRYGYTF,TGTGCCAGCAGCTTAGTCGAGGATATACGATATGGCTACACCTTC
-,many,TRBV20-1,TRBJ1-5,CSARVAGALDQPQHF,TGCAGTGCTAGAGTGGCAGGGGCCCTTGATCAGCCCCAGCATTTT
TRBD1,many,TRBV20-1,TRBJ1-6,CSARRDRGFSPLHF,TGCAGTGCTAGACGGGACAGAGGCTTTTCACCCCTCCACTTT
-,few,TRBV6-6,TRBJ1-2,CASSYESRVDYTF,TGTGCCAGCAGTTACGAAAGCCGGGTCGACTACACCTTC
-,many,TRBV28,TRBJ2-3,CASSFSGPTYTQYF,TGTGCCAGCAGTTTTTCGGGGCCCACATATACGCAGTATTTT
TRBD2,many,TRBV7-9,TRBJ2-5,CASRRLAGGREETQYF,TGTGCCAGCAGGAGACTAGCGGGGGGGCGAGAAGAGACCCAGTACTTC
-,many,TRBV6-5,TRBJ2-2,CASSSIPGLNTGELFF,TGTGCCAGCAGTTCTATCCCCGGATTGAACACCGGGGAGCTGTTTTTT
-,many,TRBV12-3/TRBV12-4,TRBJ1-3,CASSSLITGRGNTIYF,TGTGCCAGCAGCTCACTCATAACAGGGCGCGGAAACACCATATATTTT
-,few,TRBV2,TRBJ2-1,CASRRGGRYDEQFF,TGTGCCAGCAGAAGGGGAGGAAGATACGATGAGCAGTTCTTC
-,few,TRBV6-1,TRBJ1-5,CASSPGTLSNQPQHF,TGTGCCAGCAGCCCCGGGACACTGAGCAATCAGCCCCAGCATTTT
-,few,TRBV7-3,TRBJ1-1,CASSLIPGVANTEAFF,TGTGCCAGCAGCTTAATTCCAGGGGTGGCGAACACTGAAGCTTTCTTT
-,many,TRBV11-3,TRBJ2-1,CASSLASGPYNEQFF,TGTGCCAGCAGCTTAGCGTCCGGACCCTACAATGAGCAGTTCTTC
TRBD2,many,TRBV12-3/TRBV12-4,TRBJ2-1,CASSAGGGVYNEQFF,TGTGCCAGCAGTGCGGGCGGGGGGGTATACAATGAGCAGTTCTTC
TRBD1,few,TRBV7-2,TRBJ1-3,CASSLRTGGSGNTIYF,TGTGCCAGCAGCCTCAGAACAGGGGGCTCTGGAAACACCATATATTTT
-,-,TRBV10-3,TRBJ2-3,CAISGVARDSHTDTQYF,TGTGCCATCAGTGGGGTGGCGCGGGACAGCCACACAGATACGCAGTATTTT
TRBD1,many,TRBV7-3,TRBJ2-1,CASSEQGAPNNEQFF,TGTGCCAGCAGCGAACAGGGGGCTCCCAACAATGAGCAGTTCTTC
-,many,TRBV27,TRBJ2-7,CASRILGAGEQYF,TGTGCCAGCAGAATCCTGGGGGCAGGCGAGCAGTACTTC
-,many,TRBV25-1,TRBJ2-1,CASSEFSGNNEQFF,TGTGCCAGCAGTGAATTTTCCGGGAACAATGAGCAGTTCTTC
TRBD2,many,TRBV20-1,TRBJ2-3,CSALAGGPDTQYF,TGCAGTGCTCTAGCGGGAGGGCCAGATACGCAGTATTTT
-,-,TRBV12-3/TRBV12-4,TRBJ2-1,CASSLRGPNNEQFF,TGTGCCAGCAGTTTAAGAGGGCCCAACAATGAGCAGTTCTTC
-,many,TRBV5-1,TRBJ2-7,CASSIGRRGNEQYF,TGCGCCAGCAGTATTGGCAGGCGGGGCAACGAGCAGTACTTC
TRBD2,many,TRBV12-3/TRBV12-4,TRBJ2-3,CASTLMSGGRPDTQYF,TGTGCCAGCACCCTAATGAGCGGGGGCCGCCCAGATACGCAGTATTTT
TRBD1,-,TRBV6-7,TRBJ2-7,CPQTITGGSSYEQYF,TGTCCCCAGACGATTACAGGGGGATCGTCCTACGAGCAGTACTTC
-,many,TRBV7-3,TRBJ1-2,CASSLTGAAYGYTF,TGTGCCAGCAGCTTAACAGGGGCGGCCTATGGCTACACCTTC
-,many,TRBV7-3,TRBJ1-2,CASSLIGTPISF,TGTGCCAGCAGCTTAATAGGGACTCCAATTTCCTTC
-,few,TRBV5-1,TRBJ1-1,CASSLVTAVNTEAFF,TGCGCCAGCAGCTTGGTGACGGCTGTGAACACTGAAGCTTTCTTT
-,many,TRBV10-3,TRBJ2-5,CAINGQQETQYF,TGTGCCATCAACGGACAGCAAGAGACCCAGTACTTC
-,many,TRBV28,TRBJ2-1,CASSWVQGRNEQFF,TGTGCCAGCAGTTGGGTGCAGGGTCGAAATGAGCAGTTCTTC
TRBD2,few,TRBV10-3,TRBJ2-7,CAISESGLAGTYEQYF,TGTGCCATCAGTGAGTCGGGGCTAGCGGGTACCTACGAGCAGTACTTC
-,few,TRBV12-3/TRBV12-4,TRBJ2-7,CASNPGGYHYEQYF,TGTGCCAGCAACCCCGGGGGCTATCACTACGAGCAGTACTTC
-,many,TRBV14,TRBJ2-1,CASSQVVRVSYNEQFF,TGTGCCAGCAGCCAAGTGGTGAGGGTCTCCTACAATGAGCAGTTCTTC
-,many,TRBV6-1,TRBJ1-5,CASSSRGVSRNQPQHF,TGTGCCAGCAGTAGCCGGGGGGTGTCCCGCAATCAGCCCCAGCATTTT
TRBD1,many,TRBV7-2,TRBJ2-5,CASSSDRGQETQYF,TGTGCCAGCAGCTCGGACAGGGGCCAAGAGACCCAGTACTTC
-,many,TRBV12-3/TRBV12-4,TRBJ1-3,CATPDRRSGNTIYF,TGTGCCACCCCGGACCGCCGCTCTGGAAACACCATATATTTT
-,many,TRBV2,TRBJ1-2,CASNRVYGYTF,TGTGCCAGCAACAGAGTCTATGGCTACACCTTC
TRBD2,many,TRBV12-3/TRBV12-4,TRBJ2-1,CASRAGLAGARDEQFF,TGTGCCAGCAGAGCCGGACTAGCGGGGGCCAGGGATGAGCAGTTCTTC
TRBD1,many,TRBV5-1,TRBJ2-5,CASSSWTGKETQYF,TGCGCCAGCAGCTCCTGGACAGGGAAAGAGACCCAGTACTTC
-,many,TRBV6-2/TRBV6-3,TRBJ2-3,CASSPAGWRTDTQYF,TGTGCCAGCAGCCCCGCGGGATGGCGCACAGATACGCAGTATTTT
-,-,TRBV29-1,TRBJ1-2,CSVALDNIYGYTF,TGCAGCGTTGCCCTCGACAATATCTATGGCTACACCTTC
TRBD1,many,TRBV29-1,TRBJ2-7,CSVEGQGGTYEQYF,TGCAGCGTTGAAGGACAGGGGGGGACCTACGAGCAGTACTTC
TRBD1,few,TRBV6-1,TRBJ2-4,CASRRGQSKNIQYF,TGTGCCAGCAGGAGGGGACAGTCCAAAAACATTCAGTACTTC
-,-,TRBV28,TRBJ2-2,CASSLFRGAFTGELFF,TGTGCCAGCAGTTTATTTAGGGGGGCCTTCACCGGGGAGCTGTTTTTT
TRBD2,many,TRBV7-2,TRBJ2-3,CASSFNLAGTQYF,TGTGCCAGCAGCTTTAATTTAGCGGGTACGCAGTATTTT
-,many,TRBV12-3/TRBV12-4,TRBJ2-3,CASSFKGSDTQYF,TGTGCCAGCAGTTTTAAGGGATCAGATACGCAGTATTTT
TRBD1,many,TRBV12-3/TRBV12-4,TRBJ2-5,CASSPVTGFQETQYF,TGTGCCAGTAGTCCGGTGACAGGGTTCCAAGAGACCCAGTACTTC
TRBD1,few,TRBV10-3,TRBJ2-3,CATSGQGRADTQYF,TGTGCCACCTCGGGACAGGGGAGAGCAGATACGCAGTATTTT
-,many,TRBV20-1,TRBJ1-2,CSADGDTNYGYTF,TGCAGTGCGGACGGAGATACTAACTATGGCTACACCTTC
-,many,TRBV7-3,TRBJ2-3,CASSLLPQGRTQYF,TGTGCCAGCAGCTTACTTCCCCAGGGGCGTACGCAGTATTTT
-,many,TRBV10-3,TRBJ2-1,CAISQGGRGNEQFF,TGTGCCATCAGCCAAGGGGGGAGAGGCAATGAGCAGTTCTTC
-,many,TRBV10-3,TRBJ2-5,CAIPNGPETQYF,TGTGCCATCCCGAACGGACCGGAGACCCAGTACTTC
-,many,TRBV2,TRBJ1-5,CASSDPSLPTNQPQHF,TGTGCCAGCAGTGATCCCAGCCTTCCTACCAATCAGCCCCAGCATTTT
TRBD2,many,TRBV28,TRBJ2-1,CASSLYTNRLAGVRGSYNEQFF,TGTGCCAGCAGTTTGTACACCAATCGACTAGCGGGAGTGCGGGGGTCCTACAATGAGCAGTTCTTC